This T cell receptor beta chain came from a study of neoadjuvant anti-PD-1 for oral cavity cancer. Study summary: Nivolumab at 3 mg/kg was mostly given biweekly, three to four doses, pre-surgery. Patients without progression received a fourth nivolumab dose around day 43, then surgical resection on days 50-56.

Findings of the study overall: Higher pretreatment blood Treg/Th17 ratios correlated with higher pretreatment blood and lower post-treatment tumor TCRbeta clonality.

Points on this clone: The antigen remains undetermined.

Measured with immunoSEQ multiplex PCR; TCRdb has only the in-frame clones, and not every one. The table lists 14,000 to 15,000 clones, roughly 70% of them singletons. Trimming took off 0 bases at V and 3 bases at J, with 16 bases between the two ends. The germline V gene encodes CDR1 MNHEY and CDR2 SMNVEV (reference sequence). There are 17 residues in the CDR3. The sequencing here drew on PBMCs, taken before nivolumab (anti-PD-1) treatment. This sequence originates from a person aged 40 to 85 with oral cavity squamous cell carcinoma. This chain joins TRBV27 and TRBJ2-3; D unclear. The CDR3: CASSLSNLRDLTDTQYF. In DNA form, the CDR3 reads TGTGCCAGCAGTTTATCGAACCTTAGGGATTTGACAGATACGCAGTATTTT.